The entry below gives a single TCR beta chain sequence along with its context. What it recognizes is unknown. A read error may account for a junction end that differs from germline. Enrolled hyperthyroidism patients had a new diagnosis, a duration under 2 months, and an age of 18 to 65. CDR1 is MGHDK and CDR2 is SYGVNS in the germline V gene. CDR3 length: 15 residues. This sample was included in a study of Graves' ophthalmopathy and Graves' hyperthyroidism. Study-wide results and caveats: Cross-validated, the 13-signature model showed 87.88%/81.08% sensitivity/specificity, and 80%/75% in the test set.

CDR3 regions of TCR beta were amplified from RNA transcripts. After a first-round RT-PCR with HTBI primers, a second-round multiplex PCR was run. One entry per CDR3 protein results from TCRdb running MiXCR on the multiplex PCR reads. The data hold around 1,000,000 distinct CDR3 sequences, with about 35% observed a single time. This sequence originates from an adult man with Graves' hyperthyroidism. Sequencing was performed on peripheral blood or thyroid tissue (not recorded which). This chain joins TRBV25-1 and TRBJ2-5; maybe TRBD2 (5 bases). CDR3 bases: TGTGCCTGCAGTGCGTATTTCGGGGATCGGGAGACCCAGTACTTC. It codes for CACSAYFGDRETQYF.